These T cell receptor beta chains were read from a single sample in a study of blood T cell repertoires in COVID-19. Sequencing was performed with immunoSEQ multiplex PCR; in TCRdb, only in-frame clones are kept and a portion is missing. Altogether under 250,000 clones are present, 84% being singletons, with the ten largest covering 4% to 4.5%. Sequencing used peripheral blood. These receptor sequences come from a man in his fifties or sixties with acute or convalescent COVID-19. CDR3s include the opening cysteine and the closing phenylalanine or tryptophan. The D gene is left open where the match is weak. Clone size is stated in some rows and not others, as once, few, many or a class when expanded.

cdr3_length	j_call	clone_size	d_call	v_call	cdr3_nt	cdr3_aa
13	TRBJ1-2	-	-	TRBV6-2/TRBV6-3	TGTGCCAGCAGTTACGAGACTAACTATGGCTACACCTTC	CASSYETNYGYTF
14	TRBJ2-5	-	-	TRBV19	TGTGCCAGTACGGTCAGGGCGGACCAAGAGACCCAGTACTTC	CASTVRADQETQYF
16	TRBJ2-6	-	TRBD1	TRBV2	TGTGCCAGCAGTGTGGACAGGGCGCCTGGGGCCAACGTCCTGACTTTC	CASSVDRAPGANVLTF
18	TRBJ2-7	few	TRBD2	TRBV9	TGTGCCAGCAGCGTAGGGACTAGCGGGAGGAGGCTGGGGTACGAGCAGTACTTC	CASSVGTSGRRLGYEQYF
15	TRBJ2-7	-	-	TRBV11-2	TGTGCCAGCAGCTTCTTCTTAACTGACTCCTACGAGCAGTACTTC	CASSFFLTDSYEQYF
14	TRBJ1-1	-	-	TRBV27	TGTGCCAGCAGTTTGGGGGGAAGGGACACTGAAGCTTTCTTT	CASSLGGRDTEAFF
16	TRBJ2-7	once	TRBD2	TRBV5-1	TGCGCCAGCAGCTTATTACCGGGACTAGCGGTCTACGAGCAGTACTTC	CASSLLPGLAVYEQYF
16	TRBJ1-2	few	-	TRBV19	TGTGCCAGTAGTATAGATCCGGGAGTCTTTGGCTATGGCTACACCTTC	CASSIDPGVFGYGYTF
14	TRBJ1-2	-	-	TRBV15	TGTGCCACCAGCAGAGATCAGGGATCCTATGGCTACACCTTC	CATSRDQGSYGYTF
13	TRBJ1-6	-	-	TRBV6-6	TGTGCCAGCACCGGTAGGGGAGGATCACCCCTCCACTTT	CASTGRGGSPLHF
15	TRBJ2-1	-	TRBD2	TRBV9	TGTGCCAGCAGCGCGATAGCGGGGGGGCTCAATGAGCAGTTCTTC	CASSAIAGGLNEQFF
12	TRBJ1-1	-	TRBD1	TRBV10-3	TGTGCCATCAGTGGTGACAGGGGGAAAGCTTTCTTT	CAISGDRGKAFF
12	TRBJ2-3	-	-	TRBV11-3	TGTGCCAGCAGCCTACGCACAGATACGCAGTATTTT	CASSLRTDTQYF
13	TRBJ1-1	-	TRBD1	TRBV27	TGTGCCACACACGTAACAGGGGGCACTGAAGCTTTCTTT	CATHVTGGTEAFF
15	TRBJ1-5	-	TRBD1	TRBV7-8	TGTGCCAGCAGCTTCCAGGGGGCGCATGGTCAGCCCCAGCATTTT	CASSFQGAHGQPQHF
13	TRBJ2-7	-	-	TRBV5-1	TGCGCCAGCAGCTCAGGCACTTCCTACGAGCAGTACTTC	CASSSGTSYEQYF
13	TRBJ1-4	-	TRBD1	TRBV19	TGTGCCAGTAGTGGACAGGGATTTGAAAAACTGTTTTTT	CASSGQGFEKLFF
13	TRBJ2-7	few	-	TRBV27	TGTGCCAGCAGTTCGGACAGCTCCTACGAGCAGTACTTC	CASSSDSSYEQYF
17	TRBJ2-1	-	TRBD2	TRBV4-2	TGTGCCAGCAGCTTCCGACAGGGGACTAGCGGGGAGGATGAGCAGTTCTTC	CASSFRQGTSGEDEQFF
12	TRBJ2-5	once	TRBD1	TRBV29-1	TGCAGCGCATTTACAGGGGTAGAGACCCAGTACTTC	CSAFTGVETQYF
18	TRBJ2-7	-	TRBD2	TRBV7-6	TGTGCCAGCAGCTTAGGGACTAGCGGGAGAACACCCCTCTACGAGCAGTACTTC	CASSLGTSGRTPLYEQYF
14	TRBJ2-7	-	-	TRBV4-2	TGTGCCAGCAGCCAACCAGGACAAGAGTACGAGCAGTACTTC	CASSQPGQEYEQYF
19	TRBJ1-3	few	TRBD1	TRBV9	TGTGCCAGCAGCGCCCGACTATTACAGGGGGCTAGCGCTGGAAACACCATATATTTT	CASSARLLQGASAGNTIYF
15	TRBJ1-1	-	-	TRBV27	TGTGCCAGCAGTCTGACAGGCCGAGGGGGCACTGAAGCTTTCTTT	CASSLTGRGGTEAFF
15	TRBJ2-5	-	TRBD2	TRBV19	TGTGCCAGTAGTATCCTAGCGGGAGAGAGAGAGACCCAGTACTTC	CASSILAGERETQYF
13	TRBJ2-5	-	TRBD1	TRBV19	TGTGCCAGTAGTCAGGGGGACCAAATGTCCCAGTACTTC	CASSQGDQMSQYF
12	TRBJ1-1	-	-	TRBV5-1	TGCGCCAGCAGCCCCTCCAGAGGCGCAGCTTTCTTT	CASSPSRGAAFF
16	TRBJ2-7	-	-	TRBV7-8	TGTGCCAGCACCCAGGGTGGGCTAGCGCGCACGGGCGAGCAGTACTTC	CASTQGGLARTGEQYF
16	TRBJ2-1	once	-	TRBV5-1	TGCGCCAGCAGCTTGAAGACAGTTCCTACCAACAATGAGCAGTTCTTC	CASSLKTVPTNNEQFF
13	TRBJ1-2	-	TRBD1	TRBV5-1	TGCGCCAGCAGCACGGACAGGGCTATTGGCTACACCTTC	CASSTDRAIGYTF
15	TRBJ2-7	-	TRBD2	TRBV28	TGTGCCAGCGGGGAGGGACTAGCGGGATCCTACGAGCAGTACTTC	CASGEGLAGSYEQYF